A single sample is the source of the 24 T cell receptor beta chains below, sequenced in a study of blood T cell repertoires in COVID-19. Only in-frame clones appear in the TCRdb table, and some are missing; sequencing was by immunoSEQ multiplex PCR. The data show roughly 230,000 clones, roughly 86% seen once. Material for sequencing was peripheral blood. The receptors derive from a human donor in a cohort sampled during active COVID-19.

This rearrangement joins TRBV2 to TRBJ2-3; 9 bases fit TRBD2. V shed 7 bases, J shed 8 bases, and the junction held 10 bases outside the gene matches. The CDR3 covers 14 residues. In germline, CDR1 is SNHLY, CDR2 FYNNEI. The CDR3 nucleotides are TGTGCCAGCATGGGACTAGCCGGTGGAGGTACGCAGTATTTT. Protein product: CASMGLAGGGTQYF.

The chain joins TRBV30 to TRBJ1-3; TRBD1 aligns across 8 bases. Per germline, CDR1 GTSNPN and CDR2 SVGIG (reference sequence). CDR3 size: 15 residues. V was pared by 0 bases and J by 2 bases, with 3 bases of the junction left unmatched. The DNA for the CDR3 is TGTGCCTGGAGTGTGACAGGGGTTGCTGGAAACACCATATATTTT. Translated, it gives CAWSVTGVAGNTIYF.

This sequence joins TRBV11-2 and TRBJ2-1, with D perhaps TRBD1 (6 bases). The CDR3 contains 15 residues. Germline CDR1 is SGHAT and CDR2 is FQNNGV. Deletions cut 6 bases from V and 8 bases from J, with 20 bases between. Here the CDR3 reads CASRPGASRGDEQFF. CDR3 coding DNA: TGTGCCAGCAGGCCAGGGGCTAGCAGGGGTGATGAGCAGTTCTTC.

The rearrangement uses TRBV21-1 and TRBJ2-1; the DNA was not used to check the table's D call, TRBD2. TRBV21-1 is classified as a pseudogene. The CDR3 is made up of 16 amino acids. The CDR3 region has the DNA TGTGCCAGCAGCACCCCAGCGGTAAGCTCCTACAATGAGCAGTTCTTC. This translates into CASSTPAVSSYNEQFF.

The chain uses TRBV28 and TRBJ1-1, with 7 bases identical to TRBD1. The CDR3 totals 15 residues. V was clipped by 6 bases and J by 1 base; unmatched bases: 8. The germline gives CDR1 MDHEN, CDR2 SYDVKM. CDR3 in amino acids: CASRETGYANTEAFF. The CDR3 coding sequence is TGTGCCAGCAGGGAGACAGGGTACGCGAACACTGAAGCTTTCTTT. The entire variable domain, with the rest obtained from reference TRBV28 and TRBJ1-1, is as follows: DVKVTQSSRYLVKRTGEKVFLECVQDMDHENMFWYRQDPGLGLRLIYFSYDVKMKEKGDIPEGYSVSREKKERFSLILESASTNQTSMYLCASRETGYANTEAFFGQGTRLTVV.

The rearrangement joins TRBV6-4 to TRBJ2-3; TRBD2 matches at 12 bases. The CDR3 runs to 15 residues. Germline values: CDR1 MRHNA, CDR2 SNTAGT. Trimming took 4 bases from V and 4 from J; bases not matched to a gene: 3. CDR3 protein: CASSVTSGGADTQYF. CDR3 DNA: TGTGCCAGCAGTGTGACTAGCGGGGGAGCAGATACGCAGTATTTT.

The chain combines TRBV23-1 with TRBJ1-1; D is uncertain. TRBV23-1 is filed as an ORF, its function uncertain. V was clipped by 6 bases and J by 1 base, with 12 bases between them. This CDR3 has 14 amino acids. The CDR3 DNA reads as TGCGCCAGCAGCACTTTCATGAGGAACACTGAAGCTTTCTTT. Translation: CASSTFMRNTEAFF.

The chain has TRBV7-8 and TRBJ1-3; D remains ambiguous. Germline V gene sequence: CDR1 SGHVS, CDR2 FQNEAQ. V was clipped by 2 bases and J by 0 bases, with 20 bases between them. This CDR3 region has 19 residues. As DNA, the CDR3 is TGTGCCAGCAGCTTAATCCCCTCACGGGGATTAAGCTCTGGAAACACCATATATTTT. It encodes CASSLIPSRGLSSGNTIYF.

The rearrangement links TRBV7-3 to TRBJ2-3; tentative D call: TRBD1 (5 bases). This CDR3 has 16 amino acids. V lost 3 bases and J 0 bases, leaving 13 bases between the germline ends. Germline V lookup: CDR1 SGHTA, CDR2 FQGTGA. The CDR3 loop reads CASSFQGDVSTDTQYF. The CDR3 bases are TGTGCCAGCAGCTTCCAGGGCGACGTTAGCACAGATACGCAGTATTTT.

The V and J genes are TRBV27 and TRBJ1-1; tentatively, D is TRBD1 (5 bases). V was trimmed by 3 bases and J by 4 bases, leaving 18 bases between them. The CDR3 covers 16 residues. The germline gives CDR1 MNHEY, CDR2 SMNVEV (reference sequence). As DNA, the CDR3 is TGTGCCAGCAGTTTCTTCGCCGTACCCCAGGGCACTGAAGCTTTCTTT. It translates to CASSFFAVPQGTEAFF.

The V call is TRBV9, the J call TRBJ2-5; possible D gene TRBD2, 6 bases. Germline values: CDR1 SGDLS, CDR2 YYNGEE. The CDR3 runs 14 residues. The V and J ends lost 3 bases and 4 bases respectively, with 13 bases between them. The CDR3 DNA reads as TGTGCCAGCAGCGATCTGGGAGGTGGAGAGACCCAGTACTTC. It codes for CASSDLGGGETQYF.

This chain connects TRBV6-1 to TRBJ1-6; D unresolved. Trimming removed 1 base from V and 6 bases from J, with 7 bases in between. The V gene's germline CDR1 is MNHNS and CDR2 SASEGT. The CDR3 runs 14 residues. The CDR3 DNA is TGTGCCAGCAGTGAAGGAGGGTCTAATTCACCCCTCCACTTT. Amino acids: CASSEGGSNSPLHF.

The chain combines TRBV7-9 with TRBJ1-6; no reliable D call. CDR1 and CDR2 from the germline V gene are SEHNR and FQNEAQ (reference sequence). The CDR3 runs to 12 residues. Trimming pared 5 bases from V and 14 bases from J, leaving 13 bases between. CDR3 sequence: CASSPEGPTLHF. The CDR3 DNA follows: TGTGCCAGCAGCCCCGAGGGCCCAACCCTCCACTTT.

This chain links TRBV30 with TRBJ2-2; D remains ambiguous. V lost 3 bases to trimming and J lost 0 bases, with 14 bases between them. Germline V gene sequence: CDR1 GTSNPN, CDR2 SVGIG (reference sequence). This CDR3 comprises 16 residues. The CDR3 reads CAWSDETQTNTGELFF. CDR3 sequence (DNA): TGTGCCTGGAGCGACGAGACACAGACGAACACCGGGGAGCTGTTTTTT.

The chain joins TRBV9 to TRBJ1-2; D gene unclear. Deletions cut 4 bases from V and 4 bases from J, with 17 bases between. CDR1 SGDLS and CDR2 YYNGEE come from the germline V gene. The CDR3 sequence is 15 residues long. CDR3 sequence: CASSSRRAGGYGYTF. The CDR3 region has the DNA TGTGCCAGCAGCTCCCGTAGGGCGGGTGGCTATGGCTACACCTTC.

V gene TRBV5-1 combines with J gene TRBJ1-1; possibly TRBD1 for D (6 bases). V was cut by 2 bases and J by 0 bases, with 11 bases left in between. CDR1 is SGHRS and CDR2 is YFSETQ in the germline V gene. CDR3 length equals 15 residues. CDR3 amino acids: CASSLDQGMNTEAFF. The CDR3 DNA reads as TGCGCCAGCAGCTTAGATCAGGGGATGAACACTGAAGCTTTCTTT.

V and J are TRBV5-6 and TRBJ2-3, with D maybe TRBD2 (5 bases). V was trimmed by 2 bases and J by 1 base, leaving 11 bases between them. Germline V CDR1 and CDR2: SGHDT, YYEEEE. There are 15 residues in the CDR3. The CDR3 DNA reads TGTGCCAGCAGCTTTCCCTTGCGGGGCACAGATACGCAGTATTTT. It yields the protein CASSFPLRGTDTQYF.

The rearrangement links TRBV10-3 to TRBJ2-1; 11 bases are a match to TRBD2. Looked up from germline, CDR1 is ENHRY and CDR2 is SYGVKD. The CDR3 runs 19 residues. The V and J ends lost 5 bases and 1 base, in that order; junction bases with no gene match: 13. Here the CDR3 DNA reads TGTGCCATCAGTCAACCCGGGACTAGCGGAGGGGCGTCCTACAATGAGCAGTTCTTC. Translating gives CAISQPGTSGGASYNEQFF.

The chain combines TRBV29-1 with TRBJ2-5; 10 bases are shared with TRBD2. The CDR3 length is 13 residues. V gave up 8 bases and J gave up 0 bases; unmatched junction bases: 3. Germline V gene data show CDR1 as SQVTM and CDR2 as ANQGSEA. This chain's CDR3 is CSLLAGYQETQYF. DNA of the CDR3: TGCAGCCTACTAGCGGGGTACCAAGAGACCCAGTACTTC. Drawing the rest from reference TRBV29-1 and TRBJ2-5, the complete variable domain is SAVISQKPSRDICQRGTSLTIQCQVDSQVTMMFWYRQQPGQSLTLIATANQGSEATYESGFVIDKFPISRPNLTFSTLTVSNMSPEDSSIYLCSLLAGYQETQYFGPGTRLLVL.

The chain uses TRBV3-1 (or the pseudogene TRBV3-2) and TRBJ2-7; 9 positions match TRBD1. The CDR3 has 17 residues. V was clipped by 4 bases and J by 2 bases; unmatched bases: 12. CDR1 is LGHDT and CDR2 is YNNKEL in the germline V gene (reference sequence). The DNA of the CDR3 is TGTGCCAGCAGCCCCCGGACAGGGGCTCCCGGGGCCTACGAGCAGTACTTC. Its protein product is CASSPRTGAPGAYEQYF.

J is TRBJ1-1 and V is TRBV30; D not resolved. Germline-derived CDR1 and CDR2 are GTSNPN and SVGIG (reference sequence). The CDR3 is 12 residues long. V gave up 5 bases and J gave up 10 bases, with 17 bases separating them. The CDR3 loop reads CAWAHRNTIAFF. For the CDR3, the DNA is TGTGCCTGGGCCCACCGAAATACAATAGCTTTCTTT.

This clone was seen only once. The chain recombines TRBV6-5 with TRBJ1-2; 10 bases agree with TRBD1. CDR3 length: 15 residues. Per the germline V gene, CDR1 is MNHEY and CDR2 is SVGAGI. After removal of 10 bases from V and 4 bases from J, the junction contained 12 bases not matched to a gene. Here the CDR3 reads CATSLQTGGGYGYTF. CDR3 bases: TGTGCCACCAGCCTCCAGACAGGGGGCGGCTATGGCTACACCTTC.

Of note for this clone: Germline and junction disagree at one end, which may indicate a read error. The chain has TRBV2 and TRBJ2-7; D perhaps matches TRBD1 (5 bases). Germline-derived CDR1 and CDR2 are SNHLY and FYNNEI. The CDR3 has 12 amino acids. The CDR3 here is CASTESLDNQVF. DNA of the CDR3: TGTGCCAGCACCGAGAGCCTGGACAACCAGGTCTTC.

V usage is TRBV27 and J usage is TRBJ1-4; D is unresolved. Germline assignment: CDR1 MNHEY and CDR2 SMNVEV (reference sequence). CDR3 size: 14 residues. V lost 6 bases, J lost 7 bases, and 15 bases lay in between. The CDR3 DNA is TGTGCCAGCAGGGACTCGGGAGCAGGTGAAAAACTGTTTTTT. This translates into CASRDSGAGEKLFF.